These 5 T cell receptor beta chains came from one sample sequenced in a study of T-cell reconstitution after alpha-beta-depleted transplantation in children. Unique molecular identifiers were incorporated when the TCRbeta library was constructed. TCRdb passed the PCR reads through MiXCR, listing each CDR3 protein once. The repertoire holds fewer than 550,000 distinct CDR3 sequences, with 10% as singletons. The specimen was PBMCs, collected before TCRalphabeta/CD19-depleted stem cell transplant. The receptors come from a child aged 2-15 years with inherited bone marrow failure, due to receive a stem cell transplant.

The chain uses TRBV20-1 and TRBJ2-5, with 10 positions matching TRBD2. This CDR3 region has 14 residues. The V segment lost 3 bases and the J segment 2 bases; nucleotides outside the gene matches: 3. The germline V gene encodes CDR1 DFQATT and CDR2 SNEGSKA (reference sequence). CDR3 protein: CSASLLAGQETQYF. CDR3 DNA: TGCAGTGCTAGCCTACTAGCGGGGCAAGAGACCCAGTACTTC.

This clonotype was detected ten times or more. This chain links TRBV7-2 with TRBJ2-3; 7 bases are a match to TRBD2. The CDR3 spans 15 residues. V lost 1 base, J lost 3 bases, and 4 bases stayed unmatched. CDR1 SGHTA and CDR2 FQGNSA come from the germline V gene. The CDR3 loop reads CASSLDGRKTDTQYF. CDR3 DNA sequence: TGTGCCAGCAGCTTAGACGGGAGGAAAACAGATACGCAGTATTTT.

This clonotype was detected only a few times. The chain joins TRBV30 to TRBJ2-7; TRBD2 aligns across 10 bases. The V gene end was trimmed by 0 bases and the J gene end by 2 bases; junction bases not matched to a gene: 7. CDR1 GTSNPN and CDR2 SVGIG come from the germline V gene (reference sequence). The CDR3 sequence is 16 residues long. This chain's CDR3 is CAWSVIASGGTYEQYF. Here the CDR3 DNA reads TGTGCCTGGAGTGTAATTGCTAGCGGGGGAACCTACGAGCAGTACTTC.

The sample holds many counts of this clonotype. The DNA for the CDR3 is TGCGCCAGCAGCCCCCGACAGCCCCAGCATTTT. Amino acid sequence: CASSPRQPQHF. V usage is TRBV5-1 and J usage is TRBJ1-5; D unclear. V was shortened by 4 bases and J by 7 bases, with 6 bases between the two germline ends. Germline lookup yields CDR1 SGHRS and CDR2 YFSETQ. The length of the CDR3 is 11 residues.

This chain connects TRBV20-1 to TRBJ2-1; TRBD2 agrees at 10 bases. Looked up from germline, CDR1 is DFQATT and CDR2 is SNEGSKA (reference sequence). This CDR3 has 14 residues. V lost 3 bases and J lost 7; bases outside the gene matches: 6. CDR3 in DNA: TGCAGTGCTAGTGGGCTAGCGGGAGAAAATGAGCAGTTCTTC. Protein sequence: CSASGLAGENEQFF.